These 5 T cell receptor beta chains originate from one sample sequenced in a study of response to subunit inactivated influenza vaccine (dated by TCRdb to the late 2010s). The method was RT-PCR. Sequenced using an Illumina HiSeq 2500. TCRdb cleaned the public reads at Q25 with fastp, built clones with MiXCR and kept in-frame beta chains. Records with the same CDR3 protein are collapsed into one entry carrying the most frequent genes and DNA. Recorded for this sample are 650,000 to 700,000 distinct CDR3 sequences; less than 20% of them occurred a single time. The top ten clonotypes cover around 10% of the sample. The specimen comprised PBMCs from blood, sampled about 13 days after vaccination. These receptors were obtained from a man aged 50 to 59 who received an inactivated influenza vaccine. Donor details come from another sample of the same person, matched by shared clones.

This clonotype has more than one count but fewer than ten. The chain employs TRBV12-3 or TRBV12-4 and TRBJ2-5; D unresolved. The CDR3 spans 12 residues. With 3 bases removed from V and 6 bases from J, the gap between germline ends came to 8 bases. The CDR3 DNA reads TGTGCCAGCAGTTTTTCCCACAAGACCCAGTACTTC. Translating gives CASSFSHKTQYF.

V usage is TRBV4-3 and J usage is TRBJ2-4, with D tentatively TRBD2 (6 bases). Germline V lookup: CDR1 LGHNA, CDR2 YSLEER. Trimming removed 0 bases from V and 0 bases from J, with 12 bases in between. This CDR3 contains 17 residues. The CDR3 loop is CASSQEAGIVAKNIQYF. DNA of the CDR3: TGCGCCAGCAGCCAAGAGGCGGGGATTGTAGCCAAAAACATTCAGTACTTC.

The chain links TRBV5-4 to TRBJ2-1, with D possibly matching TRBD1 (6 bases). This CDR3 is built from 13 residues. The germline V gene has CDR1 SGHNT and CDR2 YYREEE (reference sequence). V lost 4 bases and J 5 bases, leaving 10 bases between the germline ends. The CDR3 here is CASSAQGNNEQFF. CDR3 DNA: TGTGCCAGCAGCGCACAGGGAAACAATGAGCAGTTCTTC.

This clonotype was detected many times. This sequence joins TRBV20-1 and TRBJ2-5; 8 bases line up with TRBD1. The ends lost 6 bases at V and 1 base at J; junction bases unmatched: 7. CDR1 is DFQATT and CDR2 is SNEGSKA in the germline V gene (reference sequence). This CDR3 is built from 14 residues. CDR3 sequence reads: CSARKTGVQETQYF. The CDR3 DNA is TGCAGTGCCCGGAAGACAGGGGTCCAAGAGACCCAGTACTTC.

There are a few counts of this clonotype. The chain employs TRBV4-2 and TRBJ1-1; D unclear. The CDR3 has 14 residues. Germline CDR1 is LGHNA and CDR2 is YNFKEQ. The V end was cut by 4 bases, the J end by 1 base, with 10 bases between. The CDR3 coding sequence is TGTGCCAGCAGCCGCGGGCGGGGGAACACTGAAGCTTTCTTT. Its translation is CASSRGRGNTEAFF.